The subject of this entry is one TCR beta chain. The data were obtained in a study of long-term antiretroviral therapy in people with HIV. This CDR3 is 16 amino acids long. Germline loops: CDR1 SGHTA, CDR2 FQGTGA. V lost 0 bases to trimming and J lost 0 bases, with 9 bases between them. Version v3.0 of the immunoSEQ assay ran at survey level. Some clones are missing from TCRdb's copy, which holds only in-frame ones; the method was immunoSEQ multiplex PCR. The sample includes 25,000 to 35,000 clones, around nine tenths of them seen just once. The chain employs TRBV7-3 and TRBJ1-5; a weak D match, TRBD1 (5 bases). The sample consisted of unsorted PBMCs, taken 1.8 years after starting antiretroviral therapy. The origin of this receptor is a woman younger than 30 with HIV. Here the CDR3 reads CASSLTGGRSNQPQHF. For the CDR3, the DNA is TGTGCCAGCAGCTTAACGGGGGGTCGTAGCAATCAGCCCCAGCATTTT.